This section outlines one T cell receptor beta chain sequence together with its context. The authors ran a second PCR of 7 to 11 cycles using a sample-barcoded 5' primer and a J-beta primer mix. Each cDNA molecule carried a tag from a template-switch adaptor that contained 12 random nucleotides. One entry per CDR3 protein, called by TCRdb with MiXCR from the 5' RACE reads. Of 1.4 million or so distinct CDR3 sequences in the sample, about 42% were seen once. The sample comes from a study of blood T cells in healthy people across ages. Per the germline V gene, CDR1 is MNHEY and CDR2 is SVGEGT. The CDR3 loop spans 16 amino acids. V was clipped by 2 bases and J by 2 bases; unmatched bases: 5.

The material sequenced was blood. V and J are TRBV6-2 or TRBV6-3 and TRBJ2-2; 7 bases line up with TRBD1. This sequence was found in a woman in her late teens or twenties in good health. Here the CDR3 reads CASSYNRGLNTGELFF. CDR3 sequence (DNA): TGTGCCAGCAGTTACAACAGGGGCCTTAACACCGGGGAGCTGTTTTTT.